Listed below are T cell receptor beta chains from one sample, sequenced in a study of cytomegalovirus exposure and HLA in healthy donors. Produced via immunoSEQ multiplex PCR; TCRdb's table is partial and in-frame only. The table includes some 150,000 clones, around 75% detected once. Sequenced input: PBMCs. The receptors shown here come from a female donor in good health and CMV-seronegative. The CDR3 runs from the conserved cysteine through the conserved F or W. Each record gives: J gene, D gene, V gene, clone size, CDR3 length, CDR3 DNA, CDR3 protein. A D gene is named only where the DNA matches it firmly. Size is stated for part of the rows, as once, few or many counts, or as a class when the clone is expanded.

TRBJ2-3	TRBD1	TRBV5-1	NA	17	TGCGCCAGCAGCCCTGCGAAGGGGACAGGGGCACTAGATACGCAGTATTTT	CASSPAKGTGALDTQYF
TRBJ2-3	TRBD1	TRBV27	NA	14	TGTGCCAGCACCAGGACAGGGGTGACAGATACGCAGTATTTT	CASTRTGVTDTQYF
TRBJ2-1	TRBD1	TRBV4-1	NA	15	TGCGCCAGCAGCCAAATGGGACAGGGGCGGGGTGAGCAGTTCTTC	CASSQMGQGRGEQFF
TRBJ1-5	NA	TRBV19	NA	13	TGTGCCAGTAGTCCCCTGACAGTTCAGCCCCAGCATTTT	CASSPLTVQPQHF
TRBJ2-7	NA	TRBV6-1	NA	13	TGTGCCAGCTCAACAGAACTTTCCTACGAGCAGTACTTC	CASSTELSYEQYF
TRBJ2-3	TRBD1	TRBV9	NA	15	TGTGCCAGCAGCGTCTCCGGGACAGGGACAGATACGCAGTATTTT	CASSVSGTGTDTQYF
TRBJ2-7	NA	TRBV11-2	NA	14	TGTGCCAGCAGCTTAGACAGCGGATTAGTGGCGCAGTACTTC	CASSLDSGLVAQYF
TRBJ2-7	TRBD2	TRBV29-1	NA	13	TGCAGCGTTCGGACTAGCGGGAGACTCGAGCAGTACTTC	CSVRTSGRLEQYF
TRBJ1-1	TRBD1	TRBV15	NA	16	TGTGCCACCAGCAGTTTGCAGGGGGCTGGGTACACTGAAGCTTTCTTT	CATSSLQGAGYTEAFF
TRBJ1-4	TRBD1	TRBV7-2	NA	15	TGTGCCAGCAGCTTGAGCCGGGACAGGCAGGAAAAACTGTTTTTT	CASSLSRDRQEKLFF
TRBJ1-1	TRBD1	TRBV29-1	NA	13	TGCAGCGGGCAAGGGGGCTTGAACACTGAAGCTTTCTTT	CSGQGGLNTEAFF
TRBJ2-7	NA	TRBV7-9	NA	15	TGTGCCAGCAGCTTCTCCTCCCCAGAGGTTTACGAGCAGTACTTC	CASSFSSPEVYEQYF
TRBJ2-7	TRBD2	TRBV7-2	few	15	TGTGCCAGCAGCTTTAGCGGGAGGGCCTCGTGGGAGCAGTACTTC	CASSFSGRASWEQYF
TRBJ1-5	NA	TRBV6-1	NA	12	TGTGCCAGCAGCCCCGGTGGTCAGCCCCAGCATTTT	CASSPGGQPQHF
TRBJ1-1	NA	TRBV6-5	few	13	TGTGCCAGCAGTTACCATCTGAACACTGAAGCTTTCTTT	CASSYHLNTEAFF
TRBJ2-7	TRBD2	TRBV5-6	NA	16	TGTGCCAGCAGCTCCCCTAAAAGGACTAGCGGCTACGAGCAGTACTTC	CASSSPKRTSGYEQYF
TRBJ2-1	TRBD2	TRBV5-1	NA	13	TGCGCCAGCGAGGGACTAGATCGCAATGAGCAGTTCTTC	CASEGLDRNEQFF
TRBJ2-3	NA	TRBV6-1	NA	15	TGTGCCAGCAGGACAACAGCTCCTAGCACAGATACGCAGTATTTT	CASRTTAPSTDTQYF
TRBJ2-5	TRBD2	TRBV18	NA	18	TGTGCCAGCTCACCACCAAAAGGGACTAGCGGATTACAAGAGACCCAGTACTTC	CASSPPKGTSGLQETQYF
TRBJ1-5	NA	TRBV5-6	few	15	TGTGCCAGCAGCTTGTCTACAGGGATACATCAGCCCCAGCATTTT	CASSLSTGIHQPQHF
TRBJ2-7	NA	TRBV7-9	NA	14	TGTGCCAGCAGCTTAGTAGGGGCTACCTACGAGCAGTACTTC	CASSLVGATYEQYF
TRBJ1-1	NA	TRBV29-1	NA	12	TGCAGCGTTGAAGTGGATCCTATGCGGGCTTTCTTT	CSVEVDPMRAFF
TRBJ2-5	TRBD2	TRBV9	NA	17	TGTGCCAGCAGCGTAGAGGGGACTAGCGGGAGGGAAGAGACCCAGTACTTC	CASSVEGTSGREETQYF
TRBJ2-7	NA	TRBV7-2	NA	13	TGTGCCAGCAGCCCGTCGGGATTCTACGAGCAGTACTTC	CASSPSGFYEQYF
TRBJ2-5	NA	TRBV2	NA	13	TGTGCCAGCAGTGAAGGGACAGAAGAGACCCAGTACTTC	CASSEGTEETQYF
TRBJ2-7	NA	TRBV28	NA	14	TGTGCCAGCAGTTCAGGGACAATTCTTTATGAGCAGTACTTC	CASSSGTILYEQYF
TRBJ2-7	NA	TRBV6-5	NA	12	TGTGCCAGCAGTTACCGCCCGGGGGAGCAGTACTTC	CASSYRPGEQYF
TRBJ1-2	TRBD1	TRBV6-5	NA	13	TGTGCCAGCAGTTACAGGGGGCAAGGTGGCTACACCTTC	CASSYRGQGGYTF
TRBJ2-1	NA	TRBV12-5	NA	16	TGTGCTAGTGGTACCAGGGGCCCAACTACCTACAATGAGCAGTTCTTC	CASGTRGPTTYNEQFF
TRBJ1-1	NA	TRBV5-1	NA	14	TGCGCCAGCAGCTTGGCGGGGGGGAACACTGAAGCTTTCTTT	CASSLAGGNTEAFF
TRBJ1-1	NA	TRBV7-9	NA	12	TGTGCCAGCAGCTTCGAAAGCTTTGAAGCTTTCTTT	CASSFESFEAFF
TRBJ1-1	NA	TRBV28	once	15	TGTGCCAGCAGTCGGACAGCCTATACTTACACTGAAGCTTTATTT	CASSRTAYTYTEALF
TRBJ1-2	NA	TRBV4-2	NA	14	TGTGCCAGCAGCCAAGTAGCGGGGGCGAATGGCTACACCTTC	CASSQVAGANGYTF
TRBJ1-4	TRBD1	TRBV7-9	NA	17	TGTGCCAGCAGCTTAGTGGTAATTCAGGGACAGGGTGAAAAACTGTTTTTT	CASSLVVIQGQGEKLFF
TRBJ1-1	NA	TRBV6-5	NA	13	TGTGCCAGCAGTTACTCAATGGACACGGAAGCTTTCTTT	CASSYSMDTEAFF
TRBJ1-4	NA	TRBV4-1	NA	16	TGCGCCAGCAGCCAAGATCAACAGTCAACTAATGAAAAACTGTTTTTT	CASSQDQQSTNEKLFF
TRBJ2-1	TRBD2	TRBV25-1	NA	11	TGTGCTAGCGGGGAGCCCTATGAGCAGTTCTTC	CASGEPYEQFF
TRBJ1-5	NA	TRBV9	NA	15	TGTGCCAGCAGCGTAGCAGGGGATAGCAATCAGCCCCAGCATTTT	CASSVAGDSNQPQHF
TRBJ2-3	NA	TRBV27	few	14	TGTGCCAGCAGTTTTGGCCCCCGGGGAGATACGCAGTATTTT	CASSFGPRGDTQYF
TRBJ2-1	TRBD2	TRBV5-4	NA	15	TGTGCCAGCAGCTTGGGACTAGCGGGACCGAATGAGCAGTTCTTC	CASSLGLAGPNEQFF
TRBJ2-2	TRBD1	TRBV28	NA	20	TGTGCCAGCAGTAGGACAGGGGGATACACCCTCCTGGGGAACACCGGGGAGCTGTTTTTT	CASSRTGGYTLLGNTGELFF
TRBJ1-5	TRBD1	TRBV6-1	NA	15	TGTGCCAGCAGGGAGCCCGGGACAGGGAACCAGCCCCAGCATTTT	CASREPGTGNQPQHF
TRBJ2-3	TRBD1	TRBV5-1	NA	15	TGCGCCAGCAGCGCCGGACAGGGTAGCACAGATACGCAGTATTTT	CASSAGQGSTDTQYF
TRBJ1-1	TRBD1	TRBV19	NA	15	TGTGCCAGTAGTGCCTCGGGACAGGTAAACACTGAAGCTTTCTTT	CASSASGQVNTEAFF
TRBJ1-1	NA	TRBV25-1	NA	13	TGTGCCAGCAGTGAATTGGCGAACACTGAAGCTTTCTTT	CASSELANTEAFF
TRBJ2-1	TRBD2	TRBV2	few	17	TGTGCCAGCAGTGAAGGCCTACTAGCGGGGACCTACAATGAGCAGTTCTTC	CASSEGLLAGTYNEQFF
TRBJ2-1	TRBD2	TRBV27	NA	15	TGTGCCAGCAGTTTCGGTCTAGCGGGATGGAATGAGCAGTTCTTC	CASSFGLAGWNEQFF
TRBJ2-1	TRBD2	TRBV2	few	15	TGTGCCAGCAGTGGGGGGGGAGCGGCCTCCAATGAGCAGTTCTTC	CASSGGGAASNEQFF
TRBJ2-2	NA	TRBV27	NA	13	TGTGCCAGCAGTTTTGGGGGGTCCGGGGAGCTGTTTTTT	CASSFGGSGELFF
TRBJ2-5	NA	TRBV2	NA	13	TGTGCCAGCAGGGCAGACTCCCAAGAGACCCAGTACTTC	CASRADSQETQYF
TRBJ2-7	TRBD1	TRBV2	few	15	TGTGCCAGCAGTCCACCGGGACAGGGGACTTCCGAGCAGTACTTC	CASSPPGQGTSEQYF
TRBJ2-7	NA	TRBV5-1	NA	15	TGCGCCAGCAGCTTGCCCTGGAGGGGAGGCTACGAGCAGTACTTC	CASSLPWRGGYEQYF
TRBJ2-1	TRBD2	TRBV15	NA	13	TGTGCCACCAGCCCTAGCGGTTACAATGAGCAGTTCTTC	CATSPSGYNEQFF